This entry lists 7 T cell receptor beta chains sequenced from one sample in a study of T cell repertoires in cytomegalovirus infection (dated by TCRdb to the late 2010s). Sequenced using an Illumina HiSeq 1500. TCRdb reworked the public reads: Q25 trimming with fastp, MiXCR clone assembly, productive beta chains retained. Every entry covers one CDR3 protein and lists the most common genes and DNA from its rows. Within this sample are about 360,000 distinct CDR3 sequences, with approximately 18% of them counted one time only. The top ten clonotypes cover about 10% of the sample. The sample was PBMCs. The source of these receptors is a human donor in good health (CMV status not recorded). Some clones in this sample may be carry-over from other donors' samples.

The rearrangement links TRBV12-3 or TRBV12-4 to TRBJ1-1; TRBD1 is a possible D gene (6 bases). This CDR3 has 14 amino acids. The V end lost 7 bases, the J end lost 3 bases, and 15 bases lay between the germline ends. As DNA, the CDR3 is TGTGCCAGCACCTCGGGGGGGCGGGACACTGAAGCTTTCTTT. Translation: CASTSGGRDTEAFF.

This clonotype came up a few times. The chain employs TRBV18 and TRBJ1-4; tentatively, D is TRBD1 (6 bases). The CDR3 is 12 amino acids. Trimming took 0 bases from V and 14 from J, leaving 10 bases between them. The germline CDR1 and CDR2 sequences are KGHSH and LQKENI. CDR3 DNA sequence: TGTGCCAGCTCACCACCTCAAGGGGGTCTGTTTTTT. It encodes CASSPPQGGLFF.

This chain connects TRBV12-3 or TRBV12-4 to TRBJ1-2; no reliable D call. The CDR3 loop spans 9 amino acids. The CDR3, as DNA: TGTGCGACCGACGACGGCTACACCTTC. Residues: CATDDGYTF.

This clonotype showed up just a few times. This chain links TRBV12-3 or TRBV12-4 with TRBJ2-7; D is undetermined. The CDR3 consists of 12 residues. Trimming took 6 bases from V and 3 from J, leaving 9 bases between them. This chain's CDR3 is CASSPQLYEQYF. Written as DNA, the CDR3 is TGTGCCAGCAGCCCACAACTCTACGAGCAGTACTTC.

This clonotype has ten or more counts. CDR3: CASSQWDTQYF. The CDR3 bases are TGTGCCAGCAGCCAGTGGGATACGCAGTATTTT. The chain is built from TRBV7-6 and TRBJ2-3; D gene unclear. Deletions cut 5 bases from V and 6 bases from J, with 6 bases between. Germline lookup yields CDR1 SGHVS and CDR2 FNYEAQ. This CDR3 contains 11 residues.

This clonotype came up many times. V usage is TRBV4-2 and J usage is TRBJ2-7; possible D gene TRBD1, 7 bases. This CDR3 comprises 15 residues. The V and J ends lost 1 base and 2 bases respectively, with 12 bases between them. Germline V CDR1 and CDR2: LGHNA, YNFKEQ. The CDR3 DNA sequence: TGTGCCAGCAGCCAAGTCGGAGGGGGCACCTACGAGCAGTACTTC. Its protein is CASSQVGGGTYEQYF.

This clonotype was seen many times. J is TRBJ2-7 and V is TRBV7-2; 8 positions match TRBD2. V dropped 4 bases and J dropped 5; count of bases not matched to a gene: 7. This CDR3 spans 14 amino acids. From germline, CDR1 is SGHTA and CDR2 FQGNSA. The CDR3 DNA follows: TGTGCCAGCAGCTCGACCGGGACTAGGGACGAGCAGTACTTC. It specifies CASSSTGTRDEQYF.